The 19 T cell receptor beta chains reported below all come from one sample, sequenced in a study of blood T cell repertoires in COVID-19. The protocol was immunoSEQ multiplex PCR, while the TCRdb copy is restricted to in-frame clones and leaves out a portion. The sample has 94,000 or so clones; around 80% are singletons. Sequences were obtained from peripheral blood. The receptors stem from a man in his 60s with acute or convalescent COVID-19.

The V and J genes are TRBV2 and TRBJ1-1; D possibly corresponds to TRBD1 (5 bases). Between the trimmed V and J ends, which lost 6 bases and 8 bases, there was a span of 22 bases. The CDR3 has 15 amino acids. From germline, CDR1 is SNHLY and CDR2 FYNNEI. As DNA, the CDR3 is TGTGCCAGCAGCCTACAGTCCCCCAGGGTGGTAGAAGCTTTCTTT. Protein: CASSLQSPRVVEAFF.

V gene TRBV6-1 combines with J gene TRBJ1-2; unclear D gene. Germline lookup yields CDR1 MNHNS and CDR2 SASEGT. Between the trimmed V and J ends, which lost 4 bases and 8 bases, there was a span of 23 bases. This CDR3 is built from 16 residues. The CDR3 nucleotides are TGTGCCAGCAGTGCCGTCCTACAGAGTCGATTTGGGGGCTACACCTTC. The encoded protein is CASSAVLQSRFGGYTF.

This clone was seen only a few times. The chain couples TRBV3-1 (or the pseudogene TRBV3-2) to TRBJ1-3; TRBD1 agrees at 7 bases. This CDR3 has 14 amino acids. In germline, CDR1 is LGHDT, CDR2 YNNKEL (reference sequence). Trimming removed 1 base from V and 5 bases from J; junction bases left unmatched: 2. The CDR3 nucleotides read TGTGCCAGCAGCCAAGGACAGGGTAGAAACACCATATATTTT. This encodes CASSQGQGRNTIYF.

The chain has TRBV6-5 and TRBJ1-5; D possibly corresponds to TRBD1 (6 bases). Germline V gene sequence: CDR1 MNHEY, CDR2 SVGAGI. CDR3 size: 12 residues. V shed 6 bases and J shed 11 bases, with 14 bases lying between them. The CDR3 loop is CASRDTGFSQHF. CDR3 DNA sequence: TGTGCCAGCAGGGACACAGGGTTCTCCCAGCATTTT.

The chain links TRBV6-1 to TRBJ1-4, with 7 bases identical to TRBD1. CDR3 length: 15 residues. Germline V gene lookup returns CDR1 MNHNS and CDR2 SASEGT. Losses at the gene ends were 2 bases for V and 6 bases for J; bases not matched to a gene: 6. The CDR3 DNA reads as TGTGCCAGCAGTGAAATGGTAGACAGGGATGAAAAACTGTTTTTT. It specifies CASSEMVDRDEKLFF.

V and J are TRBV7-9 and TRBJ2-2, with 10 bases fitting TRBD1. The CDR3 has 19 residues. V trimming: 3 bases; J trimming: 7 bases; junction bases outside the gene matches: 17. Per the germline V gene, CDR1 is SEHNR and CDR2 is FQNEAQ (reference sequence). CDR3 region: CASSFRIGTGARSGGELFF. For the CDR3, the DNA is TGTGCCAGCAGCTTCCGTATCGGGACAGGGGCCCGTTCGGGCGGGGAGCTGTTTTTT.

V gene TRBV5-4 combines with J gene TRBJ1-1, with 9 bases aligning to TRBD1. With V trimmed by 4 bases and J by 3 bases, 13 bases remained unmatched. Germline lookup yields CDR1 SGHNT and CDR2 YYREEE (reference sequence). This CDR3 has 17 amino acids. DNA for the CDR3: TGTGCCAGCAGCGCGGGACAGGGAGGTGTTTTTGACACTGAAGCTTTCTTT. As protein: CASSAGQGGVFDTEAFF.

This clone was seen more than once but under ten times. This chain links TRBV15 with TRBJ1-5; 7 bases match TRBD1. Germline CDR1 LNHNV, CDR2 YYDKDF (reference sequence). Trimming cost V 3 bases and J 4 bases; bases outside gene matches: 6. This CDR3 comprises 15 residues. The CDR3 region is CATSSSGTANQPQHF. The CDR3 DNA is TGTGCCACCAGCAGCAGTGGGACAGCAAATCAGCCCCAGCATTTT.

The rearrangement joins TRBV7-9 to TRBJ2-3; TRBD2 agrees at 11 bases. The CDR3 extends over 18 amino acids. CDR1 SEHNR and CDR2 FQNEAQ come from the germline V gene (reference sequence). The J segment lost 2 bases and the V segment lost 1 base, leaving 8 bases of the junction unmatched. CDR3 bases: TGTGCCAGCAGCTTAGGACTAGCGGGGAGCGAGAACACAGATACGCAGTATTTT. It translates to CASSLGLAGSENTDTQYF.

The chain couples TRBV28 to TRBJ2-6; tentatively, D is TRBD1 (5 bases). Germline CDR1 and CDR2: MDHEN and SYDVKM. Trimming removed 8 bases from V and 0 bases from J, with 17 bases in between. The CDR3 length is 17 residues. This CDR3 is CASFSGLGASGANVLTF. CDR3 DNA: TGTGCCAGCTTTTCGGGCCTAGGGGCCTCTGGGGCCAACGTCCTGACTTTC. Based on the CDR3 plus reference TRBV28 and TRBJ2-6, the full variable domain is DVKVTQSSRYLVKRTGEKVFLECVQDMDHENMFWYRQDPGLGLRLIYFSYDVKMKEKGDIPEGYSVSREKKERFSLILESASTNQTSMYLCASFSGLGASGANVLTFGAGSRLTVL.

The J gene is TRBJ2-3, the V gene TRBV7-2, with 8 bases identical to TRBD2. V was pared by 1 base and J by 4 bases, with 1 base of the junction left unmatched. The CDR3 loop spans 14 amino acids. Germline CDR1 is SGHTA and CDR2 is FQGNSA. The CDR3 region is CASSLGGGSDTQYF. In DNA, the CDR3 is TGTGCCAGCAGCTTAGGCGGGGGGTCAGATACGCAGTATTTT.

The chain carries TRBV7-9 and TRBJ1-2; TRBD1 might be the D (6 bases). Trimming took 1 base from V and 5 from J, leaving 8 bases between them. The CDR3 has 13 residues. CDR1 and CDR2 (germline): SEHNR, FQNEAQ (reference sequence). The CDR3 nucleotides are TGTGCCAGCAGCTTAGAACAGGGTTATGGCTACACCTTC. It specifies CASSLEQGYGYTF.

The chain is built from TRBV4-2 and TRBJ2-1; 11 nucleotides line up with TRBD2. The CDR3 covers 20 residues. Germline V gene sequence: CDR1 LGHNA, CDR2 YNFKEQ. Trimming cost V 0 bases and J 1 base; bases outside gene matches: 11. The CDR3 reads CASSQDVSGGATGSYNEQFF. The CDR3, as DNA: TGTGCCAGCAGCCAAGATGTTAGCGGGGGGGCCACTGGATCCTACAATGAGCAGTTCTTC.

V gene TRBV6-2 or TRBV6-3 combines with J gene TRBJ1-1; no firm D call. The CDR3 spans 14 residues. Germline V CDR1 and CDR2: MNHEY, SVGEGT. With 6 bases removed from V and 1 base from J, the gap between germline ends came to 12 bases. CDR3 residues: CASSPGGSNTEAFF. The CDR3 DNA is TGTGCCAGCAGCCCAGGAGGATCGAACACTGAAGCTTTCTTT.

This chain links TRBV7-9 with TRBJ2-3, with 9 bases aligning to TRBD1. The V gene end was trimmed by 6 bases and the J gene end by 4 bases; junction bases not matched to a gene: 11. Per germline, CDR1 SEHNR and CDR2 FQNEAQ (reference sequence). The CDR3 consists of 16 residues. CDR3 residues: CASSNIPGQGADTQYF. For the CDR3, the DNA is TGTGCCAGCAGTAATATACCGGGACAGGGCGCAGATACGCAGTATTTT.

This chain connects TRBV19 to TRBJ1-1, with D possibly matching TRBD1 (5 bases). This CDR3 contains 16 residues. The germline V gene encodes CDR1 LNHDA and CDR2 SQIVND (reference sequence). V was trimmed by 6 bases and J by 0 bases, leaving 17 bases between them. The CDR3 nucleotides read TGTGCCAGTAGACCCAGGGTTTCAGGGATGAACACTGAAGCTTTCTTT. Translation gives CASRPRVSGMNTEAFF.

The rearrangement uses TRBV28 and TRBJ1-2, with D perhaps TRBD1 (5 bases). Trimming left V 7 bases short and J 3 bases short, with 12 bases between. Germline-derived CDR1 and CDR2 are MDHEN and SYDVKM. The CDR3 covers 13 residues. The CDR3 nucleotides read TGTGCCAGCACCCACAGGACCGACTATGGCTACACCTTC. Translating it yields CASTHRTDYGYTF.

In nucleotides, the CDR3 is TGTGCCAGCAGACCAAGACAGGGCACAGATACGCAGTATTTT. Translated, it gives CASRPRQGTDTQYF. The chain links TRBV6-6 to TRBJ2-3; D perhaps matches TRBD1 (6 bases). V lost 6 bases and J lost 1, with 11 bases in between. CDR1 and CDR2 (germline): MNHNY, SVGAGI (reference sequence). CDR3 size: 14 residues.

This clone has a handful of counts. The V and J genes are TRBV7-9 and TRBJ2-1, with a tentative D call TRBD1 (6 bases). Germline lookup yields CDR1 SEHNR and CDR2 FQNEAQ (reference sequence). The CDR3 has 14 residues. V lost 3 bases and J lost 3, with 9 bases in between. CDR3 sequence: CASSFSGDYNEQFF. CDR3 DNA sequence: TGTGCCAGCAGCTTTTCAGGGGACTACAATGAGCAGTTCTTC.